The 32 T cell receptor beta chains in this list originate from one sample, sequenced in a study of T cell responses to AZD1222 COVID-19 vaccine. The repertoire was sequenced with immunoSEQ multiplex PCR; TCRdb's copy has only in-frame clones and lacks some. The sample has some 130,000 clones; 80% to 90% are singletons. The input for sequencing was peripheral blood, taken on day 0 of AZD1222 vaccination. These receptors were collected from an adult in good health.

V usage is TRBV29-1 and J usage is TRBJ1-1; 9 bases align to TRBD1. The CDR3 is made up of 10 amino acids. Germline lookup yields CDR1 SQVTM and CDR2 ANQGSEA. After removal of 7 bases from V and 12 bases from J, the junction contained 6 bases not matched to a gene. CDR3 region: CSGGQGGTFF. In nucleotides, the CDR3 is TGCAGCGGGGGACAGGGAGGAACTTTCTTT. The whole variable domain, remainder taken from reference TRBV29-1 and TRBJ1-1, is SAVISQKPSRDICQRGTSLTIQCQVDSQVTMMFWYRQQPGQSLTLIATANQGSEATYESGFVIDKFPISRPNLTFSTLTVSNMSPEDSSIYLCSGGQGGTFFGQGTRLTVV.

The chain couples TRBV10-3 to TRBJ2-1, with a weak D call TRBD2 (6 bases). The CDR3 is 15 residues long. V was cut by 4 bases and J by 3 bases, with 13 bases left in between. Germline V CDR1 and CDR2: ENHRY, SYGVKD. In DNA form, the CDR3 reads TGTGCCATCAGTGGTAGGCGGGAAAGCTACAATGAGCAGTTCTTC. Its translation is CAISGRRESYNEQFF.

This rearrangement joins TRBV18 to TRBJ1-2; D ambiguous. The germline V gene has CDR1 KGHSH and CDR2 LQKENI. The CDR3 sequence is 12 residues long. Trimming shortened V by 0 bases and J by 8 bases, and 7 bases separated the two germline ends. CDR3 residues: CASSPPQGGYTF. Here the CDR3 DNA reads TGTGCCAGCTCACCACCGCAAGGCGGCTACACCTTC. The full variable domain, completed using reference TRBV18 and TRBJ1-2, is NAGVMQNPRHLVRRRGQEARLRCSPMKGHSHVYWYRQLPEEGLKFMVYLQKENIIDESGMPKERFSAEFPKEGPSILRIQQVVRGDSAAYFCASSPPQGGYTFGSGTRLTVV.

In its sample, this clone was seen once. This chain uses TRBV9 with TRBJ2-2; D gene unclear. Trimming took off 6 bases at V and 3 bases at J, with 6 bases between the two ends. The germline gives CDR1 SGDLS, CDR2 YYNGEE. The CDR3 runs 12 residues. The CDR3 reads CASNLDTGELFF. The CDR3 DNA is TGTGCCAGCAACCTGGACACCGGGGAGCTGTTTTTT.

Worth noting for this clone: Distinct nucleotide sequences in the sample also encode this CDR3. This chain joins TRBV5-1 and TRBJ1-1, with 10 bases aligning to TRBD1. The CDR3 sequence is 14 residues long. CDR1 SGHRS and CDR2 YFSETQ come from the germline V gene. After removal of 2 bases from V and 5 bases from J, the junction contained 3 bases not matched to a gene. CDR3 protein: CASSFRTGGTEAFF. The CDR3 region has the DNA TGCGCCAGCAGCTTTCGGACAGGGGGAACTGAAGCTTTCTTT.

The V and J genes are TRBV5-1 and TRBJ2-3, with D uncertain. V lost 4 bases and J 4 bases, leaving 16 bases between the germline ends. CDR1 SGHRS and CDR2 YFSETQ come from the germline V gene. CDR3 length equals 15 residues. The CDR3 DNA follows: TGCGCCAGCAGCCGCGGTTATGTGGGTCCAGATACGCAGTATTTT. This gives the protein CASSRGYVGPDTQYF.

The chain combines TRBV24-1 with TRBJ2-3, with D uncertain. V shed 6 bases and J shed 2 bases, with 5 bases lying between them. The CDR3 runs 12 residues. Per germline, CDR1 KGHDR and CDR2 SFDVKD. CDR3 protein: CATSSTTDTQYF. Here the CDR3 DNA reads TGTGCCACCAGTTCGACCACAGATACGCAGTATTTT.

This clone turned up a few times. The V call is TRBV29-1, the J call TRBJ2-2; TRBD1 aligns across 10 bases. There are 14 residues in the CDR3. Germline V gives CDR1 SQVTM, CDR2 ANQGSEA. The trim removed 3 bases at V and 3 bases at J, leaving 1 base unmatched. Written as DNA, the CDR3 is TGCAGCGTTGATGGGACAGGGGACACCGGGGAGCTGTTTTTT. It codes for CSVDGTGDTGELFF.

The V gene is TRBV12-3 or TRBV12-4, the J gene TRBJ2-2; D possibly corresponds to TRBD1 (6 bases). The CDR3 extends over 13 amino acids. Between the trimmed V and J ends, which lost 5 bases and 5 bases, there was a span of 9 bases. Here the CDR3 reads CASSHRETGELFF. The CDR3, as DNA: TGTGCCAGCAGTCACAGGGAAACCGGGGAGCTGTTTTTT.

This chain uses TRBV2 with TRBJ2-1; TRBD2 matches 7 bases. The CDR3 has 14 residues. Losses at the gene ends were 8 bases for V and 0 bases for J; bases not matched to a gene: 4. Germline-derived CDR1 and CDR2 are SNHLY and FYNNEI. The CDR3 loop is CASDGGSSYNEQFF. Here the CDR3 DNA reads TGTGCCAGCGACGGGGGGAGCTCCTACAATGAGCAGTTCTTC.

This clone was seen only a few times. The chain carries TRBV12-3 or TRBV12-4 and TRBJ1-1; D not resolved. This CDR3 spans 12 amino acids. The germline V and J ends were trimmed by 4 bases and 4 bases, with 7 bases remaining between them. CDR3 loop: CASSYESTEAFF. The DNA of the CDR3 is TGTGCCAGCAGTTATGAGAGCACTGAAGCTTTCTTT.

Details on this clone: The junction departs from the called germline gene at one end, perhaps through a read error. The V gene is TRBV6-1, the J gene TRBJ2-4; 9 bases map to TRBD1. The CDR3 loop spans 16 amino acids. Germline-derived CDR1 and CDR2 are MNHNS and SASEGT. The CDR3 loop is CASSEDRGYAKNIQYF. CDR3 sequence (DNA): TGTGCCAGCAGCGAAGACAGGGGGTACGCCAAAAACATTCAGTACTTC.

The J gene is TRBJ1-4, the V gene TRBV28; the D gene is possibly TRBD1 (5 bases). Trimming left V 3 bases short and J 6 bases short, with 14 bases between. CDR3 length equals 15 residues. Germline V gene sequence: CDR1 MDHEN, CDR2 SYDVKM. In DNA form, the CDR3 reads TGTGCCAGCAGTTTGAACCGGGACCCCGATGAAAAACTGTTTTTT. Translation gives CASSLNRDPDEKLFF. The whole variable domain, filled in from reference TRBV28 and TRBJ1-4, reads DVKVTQSSRYLVKRTGEKVFLECVQDMDHENMFWYRQDPGLGLRLIYFSYDVKMKEKGDIPEGYSVSREKKERFSLILESASTNQTSMYLCASSLNRDPDEKLFFGSGTQLSVL.

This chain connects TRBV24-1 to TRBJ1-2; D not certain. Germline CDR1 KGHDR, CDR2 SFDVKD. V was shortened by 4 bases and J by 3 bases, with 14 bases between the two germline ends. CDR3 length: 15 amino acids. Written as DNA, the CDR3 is TGTGCCACCAGTGACCCTAAGGATCGTTACTATGGCTACACCTTC. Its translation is CATSDPKDRYYGYTF.

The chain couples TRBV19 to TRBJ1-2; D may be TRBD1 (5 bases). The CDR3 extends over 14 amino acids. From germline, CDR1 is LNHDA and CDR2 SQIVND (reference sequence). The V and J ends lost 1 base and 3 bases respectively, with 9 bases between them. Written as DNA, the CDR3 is TGTGCCAGTAGTATAGGTCGACAGTACTATGGCTACACCTTC. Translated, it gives CASSIGRQYYGYTF.

The CDR3 sequence: CASSLARGETEAFF. Here the CDR3 DNA reads TGTGCCAGCAGCTTAGCGCGGGGGGAGACTGAAGCTTTCTTT. The chain uses TRBV7-2 and TRBJ1-1; D might be TRBD1 (5 bases). The germline V and J ends were trimmed by 0 bases and 5 bases, with 10 bases remaining between them. Germline V gene sequence: CDR1 SGHTA, CDR2 FQGNSA. The length of the CDR3 is 14 residues.

CDR3 sequence: CASSYIPGEQYF. The DNA of the CDR3 is TGTGCCAGCAGCTATATCCCTGGCGAGCAGTACTTC. V usage is TRBV6-5 and J usage is TRBJ2-7; no clear D gene. The germline V and J ends were trimmed by 6 bases and 6 bases, with 12 bases remaining between them. Germline V CDR1 and CDR2: MNHEY, SVGAGI. The CDR3 consists of 12 residues.

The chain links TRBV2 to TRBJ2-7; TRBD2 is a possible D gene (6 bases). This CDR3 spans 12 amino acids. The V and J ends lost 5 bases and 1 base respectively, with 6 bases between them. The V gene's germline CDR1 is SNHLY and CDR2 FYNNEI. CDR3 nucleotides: TGTGCCAGCAGTCGGGGGTCCTACGAGCAGTACTTC. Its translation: CASSRGSYEQYF.

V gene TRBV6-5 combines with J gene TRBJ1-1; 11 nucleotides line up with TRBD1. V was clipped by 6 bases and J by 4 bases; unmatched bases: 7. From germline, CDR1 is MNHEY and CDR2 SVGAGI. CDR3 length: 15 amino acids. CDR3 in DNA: TGTGCCAGCAGATACGAGGGGACAGGGGGCACTGAAGCTTTCTTT. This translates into CASRYEGTGGTEAFF.

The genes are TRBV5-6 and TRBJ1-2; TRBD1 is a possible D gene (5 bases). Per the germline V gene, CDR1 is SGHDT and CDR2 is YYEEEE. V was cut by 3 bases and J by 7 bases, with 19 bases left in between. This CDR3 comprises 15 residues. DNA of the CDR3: TGTGCCAGCAGCTCGTCAGGTGGGGCGAGGGGTGGCTACACCTTC. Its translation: CASSSSGGARGGYTF.

This chain's CDR3 is CASEIQGTEAFF. In DNA form, the CDR3 reads TGTGCCAGCGAGATCCAGGGCACTGAAGCTTTCTTT. This chain links TRBV2 with TRBJ1-1; a possible D gene is TRBD1 (5 bases). The CDR3 has 12 residues. Germline V gene sequence: CDR1 SNHLY, CDR2 FYNNEI. Trimming took off 8 bases at V and 4 bases at J, with 11 bases between the two ends.

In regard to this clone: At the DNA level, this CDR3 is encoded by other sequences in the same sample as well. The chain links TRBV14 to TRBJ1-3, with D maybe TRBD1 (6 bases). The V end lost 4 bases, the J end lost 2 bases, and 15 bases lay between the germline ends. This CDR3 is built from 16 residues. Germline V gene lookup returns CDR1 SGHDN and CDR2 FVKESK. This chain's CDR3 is CASSPRGRRTGNTIYF. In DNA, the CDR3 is TGTGCCAGCAGCCCCCGGGGGCGTCGGACTGGAAACACCATATATTTT.

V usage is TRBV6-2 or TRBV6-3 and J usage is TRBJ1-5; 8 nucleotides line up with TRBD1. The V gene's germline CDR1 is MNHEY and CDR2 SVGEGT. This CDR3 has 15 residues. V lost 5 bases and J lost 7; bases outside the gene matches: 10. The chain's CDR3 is CASSAAGQGKQPQHF. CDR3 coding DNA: TGTGCCAGCAGTGCCGCCGGACAGGGTAAACAGCCCCAGCATTTT.

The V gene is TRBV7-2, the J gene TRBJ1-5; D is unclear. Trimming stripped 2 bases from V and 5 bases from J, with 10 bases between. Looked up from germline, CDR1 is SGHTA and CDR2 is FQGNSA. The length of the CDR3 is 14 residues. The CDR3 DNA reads TGTGCCAGCAGCTTAAAGGGTAGGGATCAGCCCCAGCATTTT. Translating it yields CASSLKGRDQPQHF.

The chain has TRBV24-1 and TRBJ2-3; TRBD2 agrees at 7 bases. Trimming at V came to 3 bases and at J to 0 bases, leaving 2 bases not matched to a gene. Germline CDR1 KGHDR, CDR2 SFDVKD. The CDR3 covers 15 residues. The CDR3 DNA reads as TGTGCCACCAGTGATATCGGGGGGAGCACAGATACGCAGTATTTT. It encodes CATSDIGGSTDTQYF.

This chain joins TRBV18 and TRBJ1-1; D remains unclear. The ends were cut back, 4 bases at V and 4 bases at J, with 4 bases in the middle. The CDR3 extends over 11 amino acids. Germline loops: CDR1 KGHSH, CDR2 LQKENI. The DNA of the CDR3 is TGTGCCAGCTCACGGAGCACTGAAGCTTTCTTT. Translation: CASSRSTEAFF.

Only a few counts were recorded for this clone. DNA for the CDR3: TGTGCCGCGGGACAAAAGTTGAGCAATCAGCCCCAGCATTTT. It translates to CAAGQKLSNQPQHF. The rearrangement uses TRBV19 and TRBJ1-5, with a possible D match to TRBD1 (6 bases). The V gene lost 11 bases and the J gene lost 1 base, with 15 bases spanning the gap. Germline CDR1 is LNHDA and CDR2 is SQIVND (reference sequence). The CDR3 has 14 residues.

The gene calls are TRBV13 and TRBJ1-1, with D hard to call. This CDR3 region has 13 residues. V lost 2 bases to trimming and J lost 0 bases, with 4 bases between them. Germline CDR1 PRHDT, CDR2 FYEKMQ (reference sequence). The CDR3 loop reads CASSLQVNTEAFF. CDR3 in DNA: TGTGCCAGCAGCTTACAAGTGAACACTGAAGCTTTCTTT.

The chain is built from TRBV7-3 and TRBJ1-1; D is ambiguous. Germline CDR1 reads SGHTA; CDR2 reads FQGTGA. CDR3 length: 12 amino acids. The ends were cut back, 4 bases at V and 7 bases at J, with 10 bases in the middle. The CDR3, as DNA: TGTGCCAGCAGCTCACGGACGGGTGAAGCTTTCTTT. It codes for CASSSRTGEAFF.

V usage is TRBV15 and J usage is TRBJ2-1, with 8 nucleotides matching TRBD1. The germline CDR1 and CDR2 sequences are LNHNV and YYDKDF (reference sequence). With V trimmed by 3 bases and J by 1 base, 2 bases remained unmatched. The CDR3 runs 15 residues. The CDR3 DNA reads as TGTGCCACCAGCAGCCGGGACAGGTCCTACAATGAGCAGTTCTTC. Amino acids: CATSSRDRSYNEQFF.

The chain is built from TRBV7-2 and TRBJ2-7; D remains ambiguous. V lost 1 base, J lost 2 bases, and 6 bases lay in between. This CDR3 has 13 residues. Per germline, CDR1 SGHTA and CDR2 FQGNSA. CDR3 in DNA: TGTGCCAGCAGCTTAGTGGGGACCTACGAGCAGTACTTC. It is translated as CASSLVGTYEQYF.

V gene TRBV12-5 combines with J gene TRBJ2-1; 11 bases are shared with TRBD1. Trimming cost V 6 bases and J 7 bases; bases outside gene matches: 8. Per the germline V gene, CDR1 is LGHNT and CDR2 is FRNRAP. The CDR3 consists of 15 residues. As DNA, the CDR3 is TGTGCTAGTGGACGGGGACAGGGGGTCGTTAATGAGCAGTTCTTC. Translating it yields CASGRGQGVVNEQFF.